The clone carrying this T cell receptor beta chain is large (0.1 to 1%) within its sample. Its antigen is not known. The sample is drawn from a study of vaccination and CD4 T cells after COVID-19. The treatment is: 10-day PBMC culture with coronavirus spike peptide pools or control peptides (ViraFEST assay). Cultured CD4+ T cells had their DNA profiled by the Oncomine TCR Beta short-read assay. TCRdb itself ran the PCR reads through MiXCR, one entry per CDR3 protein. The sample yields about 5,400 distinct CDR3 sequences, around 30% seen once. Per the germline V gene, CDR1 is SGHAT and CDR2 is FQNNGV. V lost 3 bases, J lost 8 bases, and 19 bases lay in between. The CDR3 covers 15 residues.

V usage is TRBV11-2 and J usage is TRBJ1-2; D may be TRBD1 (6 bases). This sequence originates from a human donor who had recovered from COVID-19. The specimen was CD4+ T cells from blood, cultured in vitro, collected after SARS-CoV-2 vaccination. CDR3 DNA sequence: TGTGCCAGCAGCTTTCGGGTACAGGGCTCGTTCGGCTACACCTTC. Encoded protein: CASSFRVQGSFGYTF.